The 32 T cell receptor beta chains below all came from one sample that was sequenced in a study of blood T cell repertoires in COVID-19. The protocol was immunoSEQ multiplex PCR, while the TCRdb copy is restricted to in-frame clones and leaves out a portion. This table has 55,000 to 90,000 clones, approximately 92% appearing once. The sample consisted of peripheral blood. The receptors shown here come from a human donor with active COVID-19. The donor label of this sample is uncertain.

The J gene is TRBJ1-1, the V gene TRBV6-5, with D unresolved. This CDR3 has 11 amino acids. With 10 bases removed from V and 0 bases from J, the gap between germline ends came to 6 bases. The germline V gene has CDR1 MNHEY and CDR2 SVGAGI. DNA of the CDR3: TGTGCCACCACAATGAACACTGAAGCTTTCTTT. Translating gives CATTMNTEAFF.

This clone occurred once. In DNA form, the CDR3 reads TGTGCCAGCAGCTACTACAAGAACACTGAAGCTTTCTTT. It specifies CASSYYKNTEAFF. V is TRBV3-1 (or the pseudogene TRBV3-2) and J is TRBJ1-1; D call uncertain. CDR3 length: 13 residues. The V end lost 5 bases, the J end lost 1 base, and 8 bases lay between the germline ends. Germline CDR1 is LGHDT and CDR2 is YNNKEL (reference sequence).

The chain couples TRBV7-6 to TRBJ2-2; 8 nucleotides align to TRBD1. V lost 5 bases and J lost 2; bases outside the gene matches: 4. This CDR3 comprises 15 residues. The germline gives CDR1 SGHVS, CDR2 FNYEAQ. The CDR3 protein is CASSLGTGNTGELFF. CDR3 DNA sequence: TGTGCCAGCAGCCTTGGGACAGGAAACACCGGGGAGCTGTTTTTT.

The rearrangement links TRBV18 to TRBJ2-5, with 7 bases matching TRBD1. The germline CDR1 and CDR2 sequences are KGHSH and LQKENI. V trimming: 0 bases; J trimming: 4 bases; junction bases outside the gene matches: 8. The CDR3 totals 16 residues. This CDR3 reads CASSPPVQGLGETQYF. DNA for the CDR3: TGTGCCAGCTCACCACCGGTACAGGGGCTAGGAGAGACCCAGTACTTC.

This clone has just one count. The rearrangement uses TRBV7-9 and TRBJ2-3; 7 bases match TRBD2. The V segment lost 5 bases and the J segment 0 bases; nucleotides outside the gene matches: 2. Looked up from germline, CDR1 is SEHNR and CDR2 is FQNEAQ (reference sequence). The CDR3 runs to 14 residues. This chain's CDR3 is CASSAGLSTDTQYF. DNA of the CDR3: TGTGCCAGCAGCGCGGGACTAAGCACAGATACGCAGTATTTT.

The chain recombines TRBV7-9 with TRBJ2-1; a weak D match, TRBD2 (5 bases). Trimming took 3 bases from V and 6 from J, leaving 12 bases between them. The CDR3 covers 14 residues. Looked up from germline, CDR1 is SEHNR and CDR2 is FQNEAQ (reference sequence). CDR3 nucleotides: TGTGCCAGCAGCTTTGGAGGACTTGGCAATGAGCAGTTCTTC. It specifies CASSFGGLGNEQFF.

The chain joins TRBV4-3 to TRBJ2-2; 8 positions match TRBD1. The J segment lost 6 bases and the V segment lost 5 bases, leaving 8 bases of the junction unmatched. CDR1 and CDR2 (germline): LGHNA, YSLEER. CDR3 length: 15 amino acids. The CDR3 region has the DNA TGCGCCAGCAGCATTGTAGCAGGGGGCCCCGGGGAGCTGTTTTTT. Its protein is CASSIVAGGPGELFF.

This clone was picked up one time. The J gene is TRBJ2-7, the V gene TRBV6-6, with a possible D match to TRBD1 (5 bases). Germline loops: CDR1 MNHNY, CDR2 SVGAGI (reference sequence). V gave up 11 bases and J gave up 0 bases, with 14 bases separating them. The CDR3 sequence is 13 residues long. The DNA for the CDR3 is TGTGCCGGAAGTAGGGGCAGCTCCTACGAGCAGTACTTC. Translated, it gives CAGSRGSSYEQYF.

The chain couples TRBV2 to TRBJ2-3; 9 bases map to TRBD1. J gave up 1 base and V 8 bases, and 4 bases lay outside the gene matches. This CDR3 spans 14 amino acids. The germline gives CDR1 SNHLY, CDR2 FYNNEI. CDR3: CASGRDRGTDTQYF. The CDR3 coding sequence is TGTGCCAGCGGTAGGGACAGGGGCACAGATACGCAGTATTTT.

The chain employs TRBV7-9 and TRBJ2-4, with TRBD2 matching over 8 bases. Germline values: CDR1 SEHNR, CDR2 FQNEAQ (reference sequence). The CDR3 loop spans 15 amino acids. J was trimmed by 6 bases and V by 5 bases; bases with no gene match: 9. The CDR3 nucleotides read TGTGCCAGCAGCCCGGCGGGGCTAGCGGGAAACATTCAGTACTTC. Translation: CASSPAGLAGNIQYF.

The rearrangement links TRBV6-2 or TRBV6-3 to TRBJ2-7; possibly TRBD2 for D (6 bases). Germline V gives CDR1 MNHEY, CDR2 SVGEGT. V dropped 5 bases and J dropped 1 base, with 15 bases sitting between them. The CDR3 is made up of 15 amino acids. Here the CDR3 DNA reads TGTGCCAGCAGTGGCGGCGGAGGGTGGTCCTACGAGCAGTACTTC. Translating it yields CASSGGGGWSYEQYF.

The CDR3 loop reads CASSAPLRGQETQYF. The CDR3 coding sequence is TGTGCCAGCAGCGCCCCTTTAAGGGGCCAAGAGACCCAGTACTTC. This chain connects TRBV11-3 to TRBJ2-5, with D possibly TRBD1 on 5 matching bases. This CDR3 spans 15 amino acids. Trimming removed 5 bases at V and 1 base at J, with 14 bases between. Germline-derived CDR1 and CDR2 are SGHNT and YENEEA. The full variable domain, its missing parts supplied by reference TRBV11-3 and TRBJ2-5, is EAGVVQSPRYKIIEKKQPVAFWCNPISGHNTLYWYLQNLGQGPELLIRYENEEAVDDSQLPKDRFSAERLKGVDSTLKIQPAELGDSAVYLCASSAPLRGQETQYFGPGTRLLVL.

The chain combines TRBV7-2 with TRBJ2-1, with a possible D match to TRBD2 (5 bases). This CDR3 has 14 amino acids. V shed 0 bases and J shed 7 bases, with 10 bases lying between them. The germline CDR1 and CDR2 sequences are SGHTA and FQGNSA. As DNA, the CDR3 is TGTGCCAGCAGCTTAGCCGGGAAAAATAATGAGCAGTTCTTC. Translation: CASSLAGKNNEQFF.

A single count supports this clone. The rearrangement links TRBV28 to TRBJ1-6; D is perhaps TRBD1 (5 bases). CDR3 size: 16 residues. Trimming pared 5 bases from V and 0 bases from J, leaving 11 bases between. Germline values: CDR1 MDHEN, CDR2 SYDVKM. In nucleotides, the CDR3 is TGTGCCAGCAGTACGACAGCGAGCTCCTATAATTCACCCCTCCACTTT. Its translation: CASSTTASSYNSPLHF.

The chain combines TRBV29-1 with TRBJ2-3; tentative D call: TRBD1 (5 bases). The CDR3 loop spans 14 amino acids. V was clipped by 4 bases and J by 2 bases, with 13 bases between them. In germline, CDR1 is SQVTM, CDR2 ANQGSEA. CDR3 sequence reads: CSVVVRATTDTQYF. The CDR3 coding sequence is TGCAGCGTTGTGGTCAGGGCGACCACAGATACGCAGTATTTT.

This sequence joins TRBV6-5 and TRBJ2-3; 8 nucleotides align to TRBD2. Germline CDR1 is MNHEY and CDR2 is SVGAGI. The length of the CDR3 is 12 residues. Unmatched junction bases numbered 2, after V lost 9 bases and J lost 3 bases. CDR3 nucleotide sequence: TGTGCCAGTAGCGGGGATACAGATACGCAGTATTTT. It yields the protein CASSGDTDTQYF.

This sequence joins TRBV7-2 and TRBJ1-1; 8 nucleotides match TRBD1. Unmatched junction bases numbered 9, after V lost 2 bases and J lost 4 bases. Germline loops: CDR1 SGHTA, CDR2 FQGNSA. The CDR3 covers 16 residues. Written as DNA, the CDR3 is TGTGCCAGCAGCTTAACGAACAGGGGGAAGGGCACTGAAGCTTTCTTT. Translated: CASSLTNRGKGTEAFF.

V is TRBV5-6 and J is TRBJ1-2, with 7 bases aligning to TRBD1. The CDR3 spans 14 residues. Germline CDR1 reads SGHDT; CDR2 reads YYEEEE. Trimming cost V 2 bases and J 0 bases; bases outside gene matches: 1. The CDR3 bases are TGTGCCAGCAGCTTTCAGGGGGCTAACTATGGCTACACCTTC. Protein product: CASSFQGANYGYTF.

This chain joins TRBV19 and TRBJ1-1; 9 bases match TRBD1. Germline V gives CDR1 LNHDA, CDR2 SQIVND (reference sequence). After removal of 10 bases from V and 1 base from J, the junction contained 10 bases not matched to a gene. There are 15 residues in the CDR3. Here the CDR3 reads CATSKPGQGNTEAFF. CDR3 sequence (DNA): TGTGCCACTTCCAAACCGGGACAGGGGAACACTGAAGCTTTCTTT. Full variable domain (outside the CDR3, taken from reference TRBV19 and TRBJ1-1): DGGITQSPKYLFRKEGQNVTLSCEQNLNHDAMYWYRQDPGQGLRLIYYSQIVNDFQKGDIAEGYSVSREKKESFPLTVTSAQKNPTAFYLCATSKPGQGNTEAFFGQGTRLTVV.

V is TRBV7-2 and J is TRBJ2-1; tentative D call: TRBD2 (5 bases). This CDR3 is 14 amino acids long. V dropped 3 bases and J dropped 4 bases, with 10 bases sitting between them. Germline V gives CDR1 SGHTA, CDR2 FQGNSA. This chain's CDR3 is CASSFRRVYNEQFF. CDR3 DNA: TGTGCCAGCAGCTTTAGGCGGGTTTACAATGAGCAGTTCTTC.

The chain employs TRBV5-1 and TRBJ1-1; TRBD1 is a possible D gene (5 bases). The germline V gene encodes CDR1 SGHRS and CDR2 YFSETQ. Trimming removed 4 bases at V and 1 base at J, with 17 bases between. There are 16 residues in the CDR3. The CDR3 loop is CASSPSPGVENTEAFF. The CDR3 nucleotides are TGCGCCAGCAGCCCCTCCCCGGGGGTCGAGAACACTGAAGCTTTCTTT. The whole variable domain, filled in from reference TRBV5-1 and TRBJ1-1, reads KAGVTQTPRYLIKTRGQQVTLSCSPISGHRSVSWYQQTPGQGLQFLFEYFSETQRNKGNFPGRFSGRQFSNSRSEMNVSTLELGDSALYLCASSPSPGVENTEAFFGQGTRLTVV.

This chain joins TRBV25-1 and TRBJ1-1, with TRBD1 matching 7 bases. Germline V lookup: CDR1 MGHDK, CDR2 SYGVNS. The CDR3 covers 15 residues. J gave up 0 bases and V 4 bases, and 5 bases lay outside the gene matches. The CDR3 loop reads CASSVQGFMNTEAFF. CDR3 DNA sequence: TGTGCCAGCAGTGTACAGGGGTTCATGAACACTGAAGCTTTCTTT. The variable domain in full, completed from reference TRBV25-1 and TRBJ1-1, reads EADIYQTPRYLVIGTGKKITLECSQTMGHDKMYWYQQDPGMELHLIHYSYGVNSTEKGDLSSESTVSRIRTEHFPLTLESARPSHTSQYLCASSVQGFMNTEAFFGQGTRLTVV.

The CDR3: CASSYQGSTGYTF. The DNA of the CDR3 is TGTGCCAGCAGTTATCAGGGCTCTACTGGCTACACCTTC. This chain uses TRBV12-3 or TRBV12-4 with TRBJ1-2; D possibly corresponds to TRBD1 (5 bases). This CDR3 comprises 13 residues. Trimming left V 4 bases short and J 7 bases short, with 13 bases between.

This chain connects TRBV18 to TRBJ2-1; 8 positions match TRBD2. CDR3 size: 16 residues. J lost 2 bases, V lost 0 bases, and 3 bases had no gene match. Germline loops: CDR1 KGHSH, CDR2 LQKENI. DNA for the CDR3: TGTGCCAGCTCACCACCTCCAGCGGGAGCCTACAATGAGCAGTTCTTC. Amino acids: CASSPPPAGAYNEQFF.

This clone was counted a single time. The V call is TRBV7-9, the J call TRBJ2-2; D gene ambiguous. V was clipped by 4 bases and J by 5 bases, with 14 bases between them. The CDR3 is made up of 15 amino acids. CDR1 is SEHNR, CDR2 FQNEAQ, per germline (reference sequence). Here the CDR3 DNA reads TGTGCCAGCAGCTCCAGACCCTCCGGGACCGGGGAGCTGTTTTTT. Translated: CASSSRPSGTGELFF.

The CDR3 DNA reads TGTGCCAGTAGTCTCGGACTAGCGGGAACGTACGAGCAGTACTTC. It specifies CASSLGLAGTYEQYF. The V and J genes are TRBV19 and TRBJ2-7, with TRBD2 matching 12 bases. Trimming cost V 5 bases and J 4 bases; bases outside gene matches: 6. The CDR3 has 15 amino acids. The germline CDR1 and CDR2 sequences are LNHDA and SQIVND (reference sequence).

The rearrangement links TRBV19 to TRBJ2-3, with 10 bases that match TRBD1. The CDR3 has 14 amino acids. V lost 5 bases to trimming and J lost 4 bases; unmatched junction nucleotides: 3. Germline lookup yields CDR1 LNHDA and CDR2 SQIVND (reference sequence). The CDR3 loop is CASSATGGPDTQYF. CDR3 nucleotide sequence: TGTGCCAGTAGTGCGACAGGGGGCCCAGATACGCAGTATTTT.

The chain combines TRBV6-5 with TRBJ2-3; no clear D gene. V lost 4 bases and J 0 bases, leaving 8 bases between the germline ends. Germline V gene data show CDR1 as MNHEY and CDR2 as SVGAGI. The CDR3 spans 14 residues. The CDR3: CASSFVTSTDTQYF. The DNA for the CDR3 is TGTGCCAGCAGTTTCGTGACTAGCACAGATACGCAGTATTTT.

This clone appeared a single time. This chain links TRBV6-2 or TRBV6-3 with TRBJ2-1, with TRBD2 as a possible D gene (6 bases). V lost 4 bases and J 8 bases, leaving 9 bases between the germline ends. Germline CDR1 and CDR2: MNHEY and SVGEGT. The CDR3 runs to 12 residues. CDR3 in amino acids: CASSSTGDEQFF. CDR3 bases: TGTGCCAGCAGTTCCACGGGGGATGAGCAGTTCTTC.

The chain couples TRBV9 to TRBJ2-5; D call uncertain. The CDR3 loop spans 13 amino acids. Germline values: CDR1 SGDLS, CDR2 YYNGEE. Trimming removed 4 bases from V and 4 bases from J, with 11 bases in between. Here the CDR3 DNA reads TGTGCCAGCAGCCTGAGTTGGTCAGAGACCCAGTACTTC. Its translation: CASSLSWSETQYF.

The chain combines TRBV6-1 with TRBJ2-7; TRBD2 agrees at 9 bases. Germline CDR1 reads MNHNS; CDR2 reads SASEGT. V shed 3 bases and J 3 bases; nucleotides not matched to a gene: 3. The CDR3 is 14 amino acids. CDR3 protein: CASSETSGLYEQYF. For the CDR3, the DNA is TGTGCCAGCAGTGAGACTAGCGGACTCTACGAGCAGTACTTC.

V usage is TRBV28 and J usage is TRBJ1-2; the D gene is possibly TRBD1 (5 bases). The CDR3 runs 14 residues. Germline CDR1 MDHEN, CDR2 SYDVKM. The V gene lost 2 bases and the J gene lost 5 bases, with 12 bases spanning the gap. The CDR3 here is CASSLGAGSYGYTF. CDR3 DNA: TGTGCCAGCAGTTTAGGGGCAGGGTCTTATGGCTACACCTTC.